These 8 T cell receptor beta chains came from one sample sequenced in a study of vaccination and CD4 T cells after COVID-19. Antigens of these TCRs are unknown. As to treatment: approximately 9-day PBMC culture with coronavirus spike peptide pools or control peptides (ViraFEST assay). The Oncomine TCR Beta short-read assay generated sequence data from the DNA of cultured CD4+ T cells. TCRdb re-derived calls from the PCR reads in MiXCR, one entry per CDR3 protein. The repertoire holds about 10,000 distinct CDR3 sequences, with 20% to 30% as singletons. Source: CD4+ T cells from blood, cultured in vitro, taken before SARS-CoV-2 vaccination. The source is a human donor who received a COVID-19 vaccine.

DNA of the CDR3: TGTGCCAGCTCACCACGGGACAGGGTCGGAGAGACCCAGTACTTC. Translated, it gives CASSPRDRVGETQYF. This chain connects TRBV18 to TRBJ2-5; the match to TRBD1 covers 9 bases. The germline V gene encodes CDR1 KGHSH and CDR2 LQKENI. There are 15 residues in the CDR3. The junction had 4 bases not matched to a gene; V was cut back by 1 base and J by 4 bases. Looking up the rest from reference TRBV18 and TRBJ2-5 gives the full variable domain: NAGVMQNPRHLVRRRGQEARLRCSPMKGHSHVYWYRQLPEEGLKFMVYLQKENIIDESGMPKERFSAEFPKEGPSILRIQQVVRGDSAAYFCASSPRDRVGETQYFGPGTRLLVL.

This clonotype was seen a few times. The chain carries TRBV12-3 or TRBV12-4 and TRBJ1-6, with 9 bases identical to TRBD1. The J segment lost 8 bases and the V segment lost 4 bases, leaving 3 bases of the junction unmatched. The CDR3 loop spans 14 amino acids. In DNA, the CDR3 is TGTGCCAGCAGTTGGGGACAGGGAGATTCACCCCTCCACTTT. Translating gives CASSWGQGDSPLHF.

This clonotype occurred a few times. The DNA for the CDR3 is TGCAGTATATTGCGGGCTGGGGAGACCCAGTACTTC. This codes for CSILRAGETQYF. This chain connects TRBV20-1 to TRBJ2-5; D may be TRBD2 (5 bases). The CDR3 extends over 12 amino acids. Germline V gene data show CDR1 as DFQATT and CDR2 as SNEGSKA (reference sequence). The germline V and J ends were trimmed by 8 bases and 5 bases, with 15 bases remaining between them.

There are a few counts of this clonotype. The chain has TRBV10-3 and TRBJ2-3; 10 bases are shared with TRBD2. J was trimmed by 0 bases and V by 5 bases; bases with no gene match: 2. Per germline, CDR1 ENHRY and CDR2 SYGVKD. This CDR3 spans 15 amino acids. As DNA, the CDR3 is TGTGCCATCAGTCCGGGACTAGCGAGCACAGATACGCAGTATTTT. Amino acids: CAISPGLASTDTQYF.

The J gene is TRBJ1-1, the V gene TRBV12-3 or TRBV12-4; D gene ambiguous. The CDR3 is 15 amino acids. V lost 5 bases, J lost 1 base, and 14 bases lay in between. The CDR3 region is CASSRERSSNTEAFF. In DNA form, the CDR3 reads TGTGCCAGCAGTCGAGAGCGCAGCTCGAACACTGAAGCTTTCTTT.

This clonotype is medium-sized within its sample. The chain recombines TRBV7-8 with TRBJ2-2, with a tentative D call TRBD1 (6 bases). Germline lookup yields CDR1 SGHVS and CDR2 FQNEAQ. This CDR3 region has 16 residues. V was clipped by 5 bases and J by 5 bases, with 18 bases between them. The CDR3 loop reads CASSLKWTDPTGELFF. The CDR3 DNA reads TGTGCCAGCAGCCTTAAATGGACAGATCCAACCGGGGAGCTGTTTTTT.

The rearrangement uses TRBV6-1 and TRBJ1-2, with 9 nucleotides matching TRBD1. CDR1 MNHNS and CDR2 SASEGT come from the germline V gene. The V segment lost 6 bases and the J segment 4 bases; nucleotides outside the gene matches: 6. CDR3 size: 14 residues. In nucleotides, the CDR3 is TGTGCCAGCAGGACGGGACAGGGCGCCTATGGCTACACCTTC. Translated: CASRTGQGAYGYTF.

In its sample, this clonotype was seen a few times. This chain joins TRBV19 and TRBJ2-1, with no clear D. CDR3 length: 14 residues. Germline V gene sequence: CDR1 LNHDA, CDR2 SQIVND (reference sequence). V was clipped by 3 bases and J by 1 base, with 7 bases between them. This CDR3 is CASSMSVSYNEQFF. As DNA, the CDR3 is TGTGCCAGTAGTATGAGCGTTTCCTACAATGAGCAGTTCTTC. Full variable domain (remainder filled in from reference TRBV19 and TRBJ2-1): DGGITQSPKYLFRKEGQNVTLSCEQNLNHDAMYWYRQDPGQGLRLIYYSQIVNDFQKGDIAEGYSVSREKKESFPLTVTSAQKNPTAFYLCASSMSVSYNEQFFGPGTRLTVL.